These 8 T cell receptor beta chains were all obtained from the same sample, sequenced in a study of blood T cell repertoires in COVID-19. Sequencing used immunoSEQ multiplex PCR; TCRdb keeps in-frame clones, though not all of them. This table holds more than 95,000 clones, about 80% found once. The specimen sequenced was peripheral blood. The receptors shown here come from a woman aged 45-60 years with acute or convalescent COVID-19.

The chain combines TRBV11-2 with TRBJ2-1; 14 nucleotides match TRBD2. CDR1 and CDR2 (germline): SGHAT, FQNNGV. The CDR3 runs to 16 residues. V lost 7 bases and J lost 7; bases outside the gene matches: 9. DNA for the CDR3: TGTGCCAGCACGGCGCCCGGGACTAGCGGGAGAAATGAGCAGTTCTTC. The encoded protein is CASTAPGTSGRNEQFF.

J is TRBJ2-5 and V is TRBV5-4, with 9 bases aligning to TRBD2. The CDR3 is made up of 16 amino acids. The V gene's germline CDR1 is SGHNT and CDR2 YYREEE (reference sequence). V gave up 2 bases and J gave up 2 bases; unmatched junction bases: 7. CDR3 DNA: TGTGCCAGCAGCTTCACAGCGGGAGGTGGGCAAGAGACCCAGTACTTC. It yields the protein CASSFTAGGGQETQYF.

The chain combines TRBV27 with TRBJ1-2, with TRBD1 matching over 7 bases. Germline CDR1 and CDR2: MNHEY and SMNVEV (reference sequence). The trim removed 5 bases at V and 6 bases at J, leaving 9 bases unmatched. This CDR3 spans 14 amino acids. CDR3 sequence (DNA): TGTGCCAGCAGTCCTTACAGGGACAGCAATGGCTACACCTTC. This translates into CASSPYRDSNGYTF.

The chain joins TRBV6-5 to TRBJ2-5; 12 nucleotides align to TRBD2. The CDR3 length is 15 residues. V lost 5 bases to trimming and J lost 4 bases; unmatched junction nucleotides: 5. In germline, CDR1 is MNHEY, CDR2 SVGAGI. CDR3 loop: CASSSMTSGRETQYF. CDR3 nucleotides: TGTGCCAGCAGTAGCATGACTAGCGGGAGAGAGACCCAGTACTTC.

V usage is TRBV7-9 and J usage is TRBJ1-2, with D hard to call. V lost 3 bases, J lost 8 bases, and 19 bases lay in between. Germline V lookup: CDR1 SEHNR, CDR2 FQNEAQ (reference sequence). There are 15 residues in the CDR3. In DNA, the CDR3 is TGTGCCAGCAGCTTTGAACTCCGGCGGCATGTGGGCTACACCTTC. Translated, it gives CASSFELRRHVGYTF.

The V call is TRBV3-1 (or the pseudogene TRBV3-2), the J call TRBJ2-1, with TRBD2 as a possible D gene (6 bases). This CDR3 is built from 17 residues. The germline V and J ends were trimmed by 1 base and 3 bases, with 16 bases remaining between them. CDR1 and CDR2 from the germline V gene are LGHDT and YNNKEL (reference sequence). The CDR3 loop is CASSQVTGSGGYNEQFF. In DNA form, the CDR3 reads TGTGCCAGCAGCCAAGTAACCGGTAGCGGAGGCTACAATGAGCAGTTCTTC.

In DNA, the CDR3 is TGTGCCAGCAGCCCCGACCGGGCAGGGCATCAGCCCCAGCATTTT. Its translation: CASSPDRAGHQPQHF. This rearrangement joins TRBV2 to TRBJ1-5, with D possibly being TRBD1 (5 bases). This CDR3 is 15 amino acids long. V was cut by 6 bases and J by 5 bases, with 17 bases left in between. Germline V gene lookup returns CDR1 SNHLY and CDR2 FYNNEI.

This sequence joins TRBV15 and TRBJ2-1, with D uncertain. This CDR3 comprises 13 residues. The V and J ends lost 0 bases and 7 bases respectively, with 7 bases between them. In germline, CDR1 is LNHNV, CDR2 YYDKDF (reference sequence). The CDR3 loop is CATSRDPRNEQFF. As DNA, the CDR3 is TGTGCCACCAGCAGAGACCCTCGTAATGAGCAGTTCTTC.